The 18 T cell receptor beta chains below all came from one sample that was sequenced in a study of tumor-infiltrating lymphocytes in primary liver carcinoma. Production of TCR beta cDNA used approximately 0.55 ug total RNA together with a constant-region primer. ARM-PCR was slightly modified, and three nested multiplex PCR rounds with it gave rise to the TCR beta libraries. Running around 9 cycles apiece, the first two PCR rounds relied on TRBV1-TRBV30 forward primers together with a C-beta reverse primer. TCRdb independently ran MiXCR on the multiplex PCR reads; one entry per CDR3 protein. The sample records 37,000 or so distinct CDR3 sequences, around 75% being singletons. DNA and RNA were both co-extracted from 20-30 mg of bulk tissue that had not been sorted. The sequenced sample was tumor-adjacent normal liver tissue. The source of these receptors is a man aged 35 to 55 with primary liver carcinoma and hepatitis B virus infection.

The chain joins TRBV12-3 or TRBV12-4 to TRBJ2-7; D is unresolved. Trimming pared 3 bases from V and 2 bases from J, leaving 11 bases between. CDR3 length: 14 residues. The CDR3 sequence is CASSFYVSAYEQYF. The DNA for the CDR3 is TGTGCCAGCAGTTTTTACGTGAGTGCCTACGAGCAGTACTTC.

A note on this clonotype: At one boundary the junction diverges from the germline segment, which might be a read error. The V and J genes are TRBV12-3 or TRBV12-4 and TRBJ1-2; D not certain. CDR3 length: 13 residues. The CDR3 DNA reads as TGTGTCAGCAGTTTAGTAGCTTACTATGGCTACACCTTC. Its protein is CVSSLVAYYGYTF.

The V and J genes are TRBV20-1 and TRBJ1-5, with D maybe TRBD1 (5 bases). CDR3 length: 13 residues. CDR1 and CDR2 from the germline V gene are DFQATT and SNEGSKA (reference sequence). V lost 6 bases and J 3 bases, leaving 12 bases between the germline ends. The CDR3 here is CSAGGEFNQPQHF. The DNA for the CDR3 is TGCAGTGCCGGAGGGGAATTCAATCAGCCCCAGCATTTT.

A remark on this clonotype: The conserved phenylalanine or tryptophan normally closing the CDR3 is absent here, so this likely arose from a read error. The chain is built from TRBV7-9 and TRBJ2-3; 8 bases map to TRBD1. The CDR3 sequence is 15 residues long. From germline, CDR1 is SEHNR and CDR2 FQNEAQ (reference sequence). This CDR3 is CARSSDRDGADTQYS. The CDR3 DNA reads as TGTGCCAGGAGCTCGGACAGGGACGGGGCAGATACGCAGTATTCT.

On this clonotype itself: Relative to the germline gene, one junction end is altered; a read error may explain this. V is TRBV4-3 and J is TRBJ1-6; possible D gene TRBD1, 6 bases. Germline V gives CDR1 LGHNA, CDR2 YSLEER. The CDR3 has 20 residues. The CDR3, as DNA: TGCGTCAGCAGTCAAGATCTCCAAGGGCAGGGGTCGTCCTATAATTCACCCCTCCATTTT. It yields the protein CVSSQDLQGQGSSYNSPLHF.

Details on this clonotype: At one boundary the junction diverges from the germline segment, which might be a read error. The genes are TRBV2 and TRBJ2-1; 9 nucleotides align to TRBD2. The CDR3 spans 14 residues. Germline CDR1 SNHLY, CDR2 FYNNEI. CDR3 nucleotide sequence: TGTGCCAGCAGTGCACTAGCGGGCTACAATGACCAGTTCTTT. It is translated as CASSALAGYNDQFF.

The chain is built from TRBV5-5 and TRBJ1-5, with a weak D call TRBD1 (6 bases). V lost 7 bases to trimming and J lost 6 bases, with 17 bases between them. Germline lookup yields CDR1 SGHKS and CDR2 YYEKEE (reference sequence). This CDR3 is 14 amino acids long. CDR3: CASDRGALPQPQHF. The CDR3 DNA is TGTGCCAGCGACCGGGGGGCCTTACCTCAGCCCCAGCATTTT.

This clonotype turned up a few times. V usage is TRBV19 and J usage is TRBJ2-1; perhaps TRBD2 as D (5 bases). The germline V and J ends were trimmed by 7 bases and 5 bases, with 12 bases remaining between them. The CDR3 covers 13 residues. CDR1 is LNHDA, CDR2 SQIVND, per germline (reference sequence). This chain's CDR3 is CASTEVHNNEQFF. Here the CDR3 DNA reads TGTGCCAGTACGGAGGTCCACAACAATGAGCAGTTCTTC.

With regard to this clonotype: One end of the junction does not line up with germline, which may come from a read error. The chain links TRBV6-1 to TRBJ2-3; TRBD1 is a possible D gene (6 bases). The assigned J gene may be wrong: the sequence end matches TRBJ1-5 better. The CDR3 is 15 amino acids. The germline CDR1 and CDR2 sequences are MNHNS and SASEGT. The CDR3 bases are TGTGCCAGCTGTGAAGGGCAGCGGGACACAGATACGCAGCATTTT. It encodes CASCEGQRDTDTQHF.

For this clonotype: One junction end does not reproduce the germline sequence, and a read error may be involved. The genes are TRBV10-3 and TRBJ2-1; D is perhaps TRBD2 (5 bases). Germline V gives CDR1 ENHRY, CDR2 SYGVKD. This CDR3 spans 14 amino acids. The chain's CDR3 is CAISEASKGNEHFF. The CDR3 nucleotides are TGTGCCATCAGTGAGGCTAGCAAGGGCAATGAGCACTTCTTC.

About this clonotype itself: One end of the junction varies from germline; a read error may be responsible. The gene calls are TRBV29-1 and TRBJ2-1, with D hard to call. CDR1 SQVTM and CDR2 ANQGSEA come from the germline V gene. This CDR3 has 12 amino acids. As DNA, the CDR3 is TGCAGTGTTGGAGAGATATACAATGAGCAGTTCTTC. Translated, it gives CSVGEIYNEQFF.

Regarding this clonotype: This sequence may be a read error, since a much larger clone differs from it by one base. The J gene is TRBJ2-2, the V gene TRBV7-3, with D unclear. This CDR3 spans 17 amino acids. The ends were cut back, 7 bases at V and 0 bases at J, with 18 bases in the middle. Germline V gene lookup returns CDR1 SGHTA and CDR2 FQGTGA. The CDR3 DNA follows: TGTGCCAGCATCCACGACGAGGCGGTCGCGAACACCGGGGAGCTGTTTTTT. This encodes CASIHDEAVANTGELFF.

About this clonotype: A junction end diverges from the germline sequence, so it may reflect a read error. The chain employs TRBV5-8 and TRBJ2-2, with D perhaps matching TRBD2 (5 bases). CDR3 size: 14 residues. CDR1 and CDR2 from the germline V gene are SGHTS and YDEGEE. The CDR3 DNA sequence: TGTGCCAGCAGCTCAGTCCTTAACACCGGGAAGCTGTTTTTT. It specifies CASSSVLNTGKLFF.

Points on this clonotype: An end of the junction differs from the germline gene, which may be a read error. This sequence joins TRBV6-5 and TRBJ1-6; D gene unclear. The CDR3 sequence is 13 residues long. Germline CDR1 and CDR2: MNHEY and SVGAGI. The CDR3 DNA sequence: TGTGCCTGCAGTTACCTAAAGAATTCACCCCTCCACTTT. Amino acids: CACSYLKNSPLHF.

V gene TRBV28 combines with J gene TRBJ1-5; TRBD1 might be the D (5 bases). Trimming cost V 10 bases and J 6 bases, with 19 bases left between them. Germline CDR1 and CDR2: MDHEN and SYDVKM. The length of the CDR3 is 14 residues. CDR3 in DNA: TGTGCCAACAGACTCACAGGTTCGACTCAGCCCCAGCATTTT. Its protein is CANRLTGSTQPQHF.

In its sample, this clonotype was seen once. The CDR3 does not close with the conserved phenylalanine or tryptophan, likely indicating a read error. The chain has TRBV5-4 and TRBJ2-2; tentative D call: TRBD2 (5 bases). This CDR3 contains 13 residues. CDR1 is SGHNT and CDR2 is YYREEE in the germline V gene (reference sequence). CDR3 residues: CASNLAGTGELFI. The DNA for the CDR3 is TGTGCCAGCAACTTGGCGGGCACCGGGGAGCTGTTTATT.

With respect to this clonotype: Its ends do not fully match the called genes, so a read error is possible. The chain joins TRBV29-1 to TRBJ2-7, with 7 nucleotides matching TRBD1. Germline V gene data show CDR1 as SQVTM and CDR2 as ANQGSEA. This CDR3 spans 15 amino acids. CDR3 loop: CSVEVGDSFNYDQYF. CDR3 DNA sequence: TGCAGCGTTGAAGTTGGGGACAGTTTTAATTACGATCAGTACTTC.

V and J are TRBV10-3 and TRBJ2-2; either TRBD1 or TRBD2 may fit D (5 bases each). V lost 5 bases and J 4 bases, leaving 17 bases between the germline ends. CDR1 is ENHRY, CDR2 SYGVKD, per germline. CDR3 size: 16 residues. The CDR3 coding sequence is TGTGCCATCAGTCCGGGACGTAACTTAGGCACCGGGGAGCTGTTTTTT. This encodes CAISPGRNLGTGELFF.